The entry that follows covers one TCR beta chain sequence. Individuals aged about 18 to 90 years were recruited from about two dozen US areas. Allocation to cohorts depended on clinical history reported by the participants. The CDR3 runs to 12 residues. Germline CDR1 and CDR2: GTSNPN and SVGIG (reference sequence). V shed 1 base and J 6 bases; nucleotides not matched to a gene: 3. The sample comes from a study of blood T cell repertoires in COVID-19. As for the study in general: COVID-19 samples collected from the United States, Italy and Spain covered acute and convalescent phases.

In the authors' workflow: How many nucleated cells were present was estimated from reference gene primer amplification. The data were produced by immunoSEQ multiplex PCR, yet TCRdb's version contains in-frame clones alone and is incomplete. V, J and clone size reflect that table, while D and trimming were determined from the DNA. The repertoire consists of a few hundred thousand clones, with 85% to 90% occurring once and the leading ten covering around 1.7%. This sequence joins TRBV30 and TRBJ2-7; TRBD2 matches 7 bases. The TCR originated in a man aged 40-55 years who had recovered from COVID-19. The material sequenced was PBMCs or T cells enriched from blood (not recorded which). The CDR3 DNA reads as TGTGCCTGGAGTGGCGGGGGATCCGAGCAGTACTTC. It yields the protein CAWSGGGSEQYF.